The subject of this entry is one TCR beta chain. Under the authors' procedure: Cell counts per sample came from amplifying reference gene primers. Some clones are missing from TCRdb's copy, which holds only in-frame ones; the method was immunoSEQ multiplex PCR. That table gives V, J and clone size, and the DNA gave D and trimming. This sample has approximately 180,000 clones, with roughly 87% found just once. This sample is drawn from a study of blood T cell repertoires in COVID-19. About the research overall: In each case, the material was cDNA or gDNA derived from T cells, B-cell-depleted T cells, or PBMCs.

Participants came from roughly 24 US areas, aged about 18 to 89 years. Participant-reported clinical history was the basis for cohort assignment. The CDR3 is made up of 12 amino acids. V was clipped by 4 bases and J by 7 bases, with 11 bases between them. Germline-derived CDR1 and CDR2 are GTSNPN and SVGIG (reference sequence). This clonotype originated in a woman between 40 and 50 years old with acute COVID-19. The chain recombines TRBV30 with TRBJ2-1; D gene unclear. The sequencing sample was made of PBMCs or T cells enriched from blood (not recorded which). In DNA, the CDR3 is TGTGCCTGGACCCAAACTCGGAATGAGCAGTTCTTC. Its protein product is CAWTQTRNEQFF.